Below, 17 T cell receptor beta chains from the same sample are listed, as sequenced in a study of OX40 agonist ivuxolimab in advanced cancers. Sequencing used immunoSEQ multiplex PCR; TCRdb keeps in-frame clones, though not all of them. The data contain nearly 20,000 clones, 83% of them seen just once; the ten biggest clones take up approximately 21%. The sample was CD4+ or CD8+ T cells sorted from blood, taken in a trial of the OX40 agonist ivuxolimab. Every receptor here comes from an adult with an advanced solid tumor such as melanoma, head and neck, liver or kidney cancer.

The rearrangement links TRBV19 to TRBJ2-5; the match to TRBD1 covers 8 bases. TRBJ2-7 matches the DNA end more closely, so the J call is doubtful. This CDR3 is 12 amino acids long. CDR1 and CDR2 (germline): LNHDA, SQIVND (reference sequence). The CDR3 DNA reads as TGTGCCAGTGGACAGGGACCCTACGAGCAGTACTTC. Residues: CASGQGPYEQYF.

The chain employs TRBV7-8 and TRBJ1-5; D is uncertain. Trimming pared 7 bases from V and 0 bases from J, leaving 10 bases between. The length of the CDR3 is 14 residues. The germline V gene encodes CDR1 SGHVS and CDR2 FQNEAQ. CDR3 sequence: CASTQRNSNQPQHF. CDR3 coding DNA: TGTGCCAGCACCCAAAGAAATAGCAATCAGCCCCAGCATTTT.

The chain uses TRBV14 and TRBJ2-4; 12 nucleotides align to TRBD1. CDR1 and CDR2 from the germline V gene are SGHDN and FVKESK. V lost 4 bases to trimming and J lost 0 bases; unmatched junction nucleotides: 4. The CDR3 is made up of 17 amino acids. CDR3 nucleotides: TGTGCCAGCAGCCGGGGACAGGGGGCTATAGCCAAAAACATTCAGTACTTC. Amino acids: CASSRGQGAIAKNIQYF.

This rearrangement joins TRBV11-2 to TRBJ2-3; no reliable D call. There are 11 residues in the CDR3. The V gene's germline CDR1 is SGHAT and CDR2 FQNNGV. With 5 bases removed from V and 3 bases from J, the gap between germline ends came to 3 bases. CDR3 amino acids: CASSETDTQYF. The CDR3 DNA is TGTGCCAGCAGCGAAACAGATACGCAGTATTTT.

This chain joins TRBV9 and TRBJ2-1; 10 bases agree with TRBD2. V was clipped by 2 bases and J by 3 bases; unmatched bases: 5. Germline V lookup: CDR1 SGDLS, CDR2 YYNGEE. This CDR3 spans 16 amino acids. The CDR3 sequence is CASSVPSGGNYNEQFF. The DNA of the CDR3 is TGTGCCAGCAGCGTTCCTAGCGGGGGAAACTACAATGAGCAGTTCTTC.

The chain joins TRBV5-1 to TRBJ2-4, with D uncertain. The CDR3 sequence is 18 residues long. The germline gives CDR1 SGHRS, CDR2 YFSETQ. Trimming left V 0 bases short and J 2 bases short, with 18 bases between. CDR3 DNA sequence: TGCGCCAGCAGCTTGGAGGGTTTTAGAGAATACCCCAAAAACATTCAGTACTTC. This codes for CASSLEGFREYPKNIQYF. Filled out from reference TRBV5-1 and TRBJ2-4, the complete variable domain reads KAGVTQTPRYLIKTRGQQVTLSCSPISGHRSVSWYQQTPGQGLQFLFEYFSETQRNKGNFPGRFSGRQFSNSRSEMNVSTLELGDSALYLCASSLEGFREYPKNIQYFGAGTRLSVL.

In DNA, the CDR3 is TGCAGCGCCTGGGGACTAGCGGGGTCCCCCTCCCGGGAGCTGTTTTTT. This sequence encodes CSAWGLAGSPSRELFF. The rearrangement joins TRBV29-1 to TRBJ2-2; 13 bases map to TRBD2. CDR1 is SQVTM and CDR2 is ANQGSEA in the germline V gene. V shed 7 bases, J shed 9 bases, and the junction held 14 bases outside the gene matches. This CDR3 comprises 16 residues.

V is TRBV29-1 and J is TRBJ2-7, with D possibly being TRBD1 (6 bases). The germline V gene encodes CDR1 SQVTM and CDR2 ANQGSEA. V lost 6 bases and J 2 bases, leaving 14 bases between the germline ends. The CDR3 runs to 13 residues. CDR3 protein: CSVLTGNAYEQYF. CDR3 bases: TGCAGCGTACTCACAGGGAACGCCTACGAGCAGTACTTC.

The genes are TRBV9 and TRBJ1-1, with D hard to call. V was cut by 2 bases and J by 4 bases, with 9 bases left in between. The CDR3 is 13 residues long. Germline V gene sequence: CDR1 SGDLS, CDR2 YYNGEE. CDR3 amino acids: CASSVGISTEAFF. CDR3 coding DNA: TGTGCCAGCAGCGTGGGGATTAGCACTGAAGCTTTCTTT.

This clone was recorded only once. This chain connects TRBV5-8 to TRBJ2-2; weak D call: TRBD1 (5 bases). The CDR3 consists of 16 residues. The V gene lost 0 bases and the J gene lost 4 bases, with 13 bases spanning the gap. Germline CDR1 is SGHTS and CDR2 is YDEGEE. CDR3 DNA sequence: TGTGCCAGCAGCTTGGTTCCAGGGATGGGCACCGGGGAGCTGTTTTTT. Its translation is CASSLVPGMGTGELFF.

The chain is built from TRBV4-1 and TRBJ2-1, with 14 bases identical to TRBD2. Per germline, CDR1 MGHRA and CDR2 YSYEKL. V dropped 6 bases and J dropped 9; count of bases not matched to a gene: 4. This CDR3 comprises 14 residues. Here the CDR3 reads CASRTSGGAVEQFF. For the CDR3, the DNA is TGCGCCAGCAGGACTAGCGGGGGGGCGGTTGAGCAGTTCTTC.

This chain connects TRBV27 to TRBJ2-1, with 9 positions matching TRBD1. This CDR3 region has 14 residues. CDR1 and CDR2 (germline): MNHEY, SMNVEV (reference sequence). With V trimmed by 6 bases and J by 4 bases, 4 bases remained unmatched. CDR3 protein: CASRSGTGYNEQFF. The CDR3 region has the DNA TGTGCCAGCAGATCCGGGACAGGGTACAATGAGCAGTTCTTC.

CDR3 DNA: TGTGCCAGCAGTTTTCTGCCGTTGGAGATGAACACTGAAGCTTTCTTT. This sequence encodes CASSFLPLEMNTEAFF. The V and J genes are TRBV28 and TRBJ1-1; unclear D gene. Germline CDR1 MDHEN, CDR2 SYDVKM. This CDR3 has 16 amino acids. V lost 3 bases and J lost 0, with 14 bases in between. Based on the CDR3 plus reference TRBV28 and TRBJ1-1, the full variable domain is DVKVTQSSRYLVKRTGEKVFLECVQDMDHENMFWYRQDPGLGLRLIYFSYDVKMKEKGDIPEGYSVSREKKERFSLILESASTNQTSMYLCASSFLPLEMNTEAFFGQGTRLTVV.

This clone was detected only once. The J gene is TRBJ2-7, the V gene TRBV6-5, with D possibly being TRBD1 (6 bases). The length of the CDR3 is 16 residues. Germline CDR1 is MNHEY and CDR2 is SVGAGI. V was pared by 0 bases and J by 2 bases, with 14 bases between. CDR3 in amino acids: CASSYSTGTSTYEQYF. CDR3 in DNA: TGTGCCAGCAGTTACTCCACCGGGACATCTACCTACGAGCAGTACTTC.

CDR3 sequence (DNA): TGTGCCAGCAGTTACTCACCGTTTGCCTCCTATAATTCACCCCTCCACTTT. This gives the protein CASSYSPFASYNSPLHF. The chain uses TRBV27 and TRBJ1-6; D ambiguous. CDR1 is MNHEY, CDR2 SMNVEV, per germline (reference sequence). The CDR3 is made up of 17 amino acids. The V end lost 4 bases, the J end lost 0 bases, and 13 bases lay between the germline ends.

This chain uses TRBV6-5 with TRBJ1-3; unclear D gene. There are 15 residues in the CDR3. Per the germline V gene, CDR1 is MNHEY and CDR2 is SVGAGI. Trimming removed 2 bases at V and 2 bases at J, with 10 bases between. This chain's CDR3 is CASSYAEGTGNTIYF. CDR3 coding DNA: TGTGCCAGCAGTTACGCCGAGGGAACTGGAAACACCATATATTTT.

This clone appeared a few times. The rearrangement links TRBV2 to TRBJ2-7; D remains ambiguous. CDR1 is SNHLY, CDR2 FYNNEI, per germline. This CDR3 has 13 amino acids. Trimming left V 3 bases short and J 9 bases short, with 15 bases between. The CDR3: CASSDARGDGQYF. In nucleotides, the CDR3 is TGTGCCAGCAGTGACGCCCGCGGCGACGGGCAGTACTTC.